Shown below are 22 T cell receptor beta chains from a single sample sequenced in a study of regulatory T cells in long-lasting Graves disease (dated by TCRdb to the early 2020s). Receptor libraries were prepared by multiplex PCR. The sample was run on an Illumina HiSeq 4000. iRepertoire HTBI primers and Arm-PCR amplification of CDR3 regions were used to construct TCR beta libraries. TCRdb took the public reads, trimmed them with fastp at Q25, ran MiXCR for clone calling and kept in-frame beta chains. Identical CDR3 proteins give one entry, which carries the most common genes and DNA. The sample table lists about 470,000 distinct CDR3 sequences, around 20% of them with a count of one. The ten largest make up over 7.5% of the sample. Read against the paper, the sample's time point label means: persistent/refractory GD, antithyroid drugs over 5 years with positive TRAb. For both TCR sequencing and RNA sequencing, RNA was extracted from PBMCs using TRIzol.

The material was peripheral blood mononuclear cells (PBMCs), obtained when the disease was refractory, from a patient treated with antithyroid drugs. The receptors come from a female donor with Graves disease.

This clonotype was found many times. The rearrangement joins TRBV28 to TRBJ2-2; the D gene is possibly TRBD2 (6 bases). The germline V and J ends were trimmed by 7 bases and 3 bases, with 18 bases remaining between them. The CDR3 spans 16 residues. Germline V lookup: CDR1 MDHEN, CDR2 SYDVKM. As DNA, the CDR3 is TGTGCCAGCAATGGAGTAGGGACTTTCCACACCGGGGAGCTGTTTTTT. Residues: CASNGVGTFHTGELFF. Filled out from reference TRBV28 and TRBJ2-2, the complete variable domain reads DVKVTQSSRYLVKRTGEKVFLECVQDMDHENMFWYRQDPGLGLRLIYFSYDVKMKEKGDIPEGYSVSREKKERFSLILESASTNQTSMYLCASNGVGTFHTGELFFGEGSRLTVL.

This clonotype was seen a handful of times. This rearrangement joins TRBV20-1 to TRBJ2-5, with D possibly being TRBD1 (5 bases). V was trimmed by 5 bases and J by 4 bases, leaving 11 bases between them. The CDR3 is 12 amino acids. The germline V gene has CDR1 DFQATT and CDR2 SNEGSKA (reference sequence). The CDR3 protein is CSAPAQGETQYF. DNA of the CDR3: TGCAGTGCTCCGGCCCAGGGAGAGACCCAGTACTTC.

This clonotype occurred a few times. J is TRBJ2-3 and V is TRBV20-1; 8 bases fit TRBD2. The length of the CDR3 is 17 residues. After removal of 6 bases from V and 0 bases from J, the junction contained 14 bases not matched to a gene. Germline CDR1 reads DFQATT; CDR2 reads SNEGSKA (reference sequence). CDR3 DNA: TGCAGTGCCGATAGCGGGACCCTAGAAACTAGCACAGATACGCAGTATTTT. Its translation: CSADSGTLETSTDTQYF.

This clonotype appeared a few times. V gene TRBV11-3 combines with J gene TRBJ2-1; tentatively, D is TRBD1 (6 bases). This CDR3 has 14 amino acids. The germline CDR1 and CDR2 sequences are SGHNT and YENEEA. The V end lost 5 bases, the J end lost 5 bases, and 13 bases lay between the germline ends. The CDR3 region is CASSRTVEDNEQFF. In DNA, the CDR3 is TGTGCCAGCAGCCGGACAGTGGAGGACAATGAGCAGTTCTTC.

This clonotype has a count of ten or more. J is TRBJ2-7 and V is TRBV12-3 or TRBV12-4; perhaps TRBD1 as D (5 bases). This CDR3 comprises 13 residues. V was cut by 3 bases and J by 5 bases, with 11 bases left in between. CDR3 in amino acids: CASSFSRADEQYF. Written as DNA, the CDR3 is TGTGCCAGCAGTTTCTCCAGGGCGGACGAGCAGTACTTC.

The table lists this clonotype with a few counts. This chain joins TRBV5-1 and TRBJ2-5, with D uncertain. CDR1 is SGHRS and CDR2 is YFSETQ in the germline V gene. V was clipped by 4 bases and J by 0 bases, with 7 bases between them. The CDR3 is made up of 13 amino acids. CDR3 coding DNA: TGCGCCAGCAGCCGAGACAACCAAGAGACCCAGTACTTC. This codes for CASSRDNQETQYF.

This clonotype was detected many times. This chain joins TRBV27 and TRBJ1-1; no definite D call. V shed 6 bases and J shed 1 base, with 12 bases lying between them. The germline CDR1 and CDR2 sequences are MNHEY and SMNVEV (reference sequence). The CDR3 runs to 14 residues. This chain's CDR3 is CASSLMGGNTEAFF. In DNA form, the CDR3 reads TGTGCCAGCAGCTTAATGGGCGGGAACACTGAAGCTTTCTTT.

This clonotype turned up a few times. A much larger clone is a single base away; this may be a read error. This chain connects TRBV9 to TRBJ2-2; D unclear. Trimming left V 5 bases short and J 6 bases short, with 8 bases between. The germline gives CDR1 SGDLS, CDR2 YYNGEE. CDR3 length equals 12 residues. CDR3 in DNA: TGTGCCAGCAGTTATAGACCCGGGGAGCTGTTTTTT. The encoded protein is CASSYRPGELFF.

This clonotype turned up a few times. V is TRBV2 and J is TRBJ2-2; no clear D. The CDR3 loop spans 13 amino acids. From germline, CDR1 is SNHLY and CDR2 FYNNEI. The V and J ends lost 4 bases and 1 base respectively, with 4 bases between them. The CDR3 is CASSGKNTGELFF. CDR3 sequence (DNA): TGTGCCAGCAGTGGCAAGAACACCGGGGAGCTGTTTTTT.

This clonotype showed up just a few times. This rearrangement joins TRBV30 to TRBJ2-2; D remains unclear. Per germline, CDR1 GTSNPN and CDR2 SVGIG (reference sequence). With 1 base removed from V and 5 bases from J, the gap between germline ends came to 8 bases. The CDR3 extends over 13 amino acids. The CDR3 protein is CAWSGSETGELFF. In DNA, the CDR3 is TGTGCCTGGAGTGGGAGTGAGACCGGGGAGCTGTTTTTT.

This clonotype came up many times. V and J are TRBV28 and TRBJ2-7; weak D call: TRBD2 (6 bases). The germline V gene has CDR1 MDHEN and CDR2 SYDVKM. This CDR3 is 14 amino acids long. Trimming stripped 8 bases from V and 3 bases from J, with 17 bases between. The CDR3 nucleotides read TGTGCCAGCGGATACTTGAGGGGAGGCTACGAGCAGTACTTC. Protein: CASGYLRGGYEQYF. The whole variable domain, filled in from reference TRBV28 and TRBJ2-7, reads DVKVTQSSRYLVKRTGEKVFLECVQDMDHENMFWYRQDPGLGLRLIYFSYDVKMKEKGDIPEGYSVSREKKERFSLILESASTNQTSMYLCASGYLRGGYEQYFGPGTRLTVT.

V usage is TRBV29-1 and J usage is TRBJ2-5; D is ambiguous. CDR1 and CDR2 from the germline V gene are SQVTM and ANQGSEA. Trimming removed 4 bases at V and 4 bases at J, with 13 bases between. CDR3 size: 13 residues. CDR3 DNA sequence: TGCAGCGTTGGAAGGCGGCAGCGAGAGACCCAGTACTTC. Translation: CSVGRRQRETQYF.

This clonotype was observed a few times. The chain is built from TRBV9 and TRBJ1-1; 8 bases match TRBD1. CDR1 and CDR2 from the germline V gene are SGDLS and YYNGEE. Unmatched junction bases numbered 5, after V lost 4 bases and J lost 3 bases. The CDR3 is 14 residues long. The CDR3 DNA is TGTGCCAGCAGCTTTGGACAGGGCGACACTGAAGCTTTCTTT. Translated: CASSFGQGDTEAFF. Using reference TRBV9 and TRBJ1-1 for the parts outside the CDR3, the full variable domain is DSGVTQTPKHLITATGQRVTLRCSPRSGDLSVYWYQQSLDQGLQFLIQYYNGEERAKGNILERFSAQQFPDLHSELNLSSLELGDSALYFCASSFGQGDTEAFFGQGTRLTVV.

This clonotype was seen at least ten times. The chain combines TRBV29-1 with TRBJ2-7, with 10 bases fitting TRBD1. V shed 3 bases, J shed 0 bases, and the junction held 2 bases outside the gene matches. Germline CDR1 and CDR2: SQVTM and ANQGSEA. The CDR3 has 14 residues. The CDR3: CSVEDRGTSYEQYF. In DNA, the CDR3 is TGCAGCGTTGAGGACAGGGGGACCTCCTACGAGCAGTACTTC.

The J gene is TRBJ2-2, the V gene TRBV3-1, with D maybe TRBD1 (6 bases). This CDR3 has 15 amino acids. Germline V gene data show CDR1 as LGHDT and CDR2 as YNNKEL (reference sequence). V shed 4 bases and J shed 7 bases, with 16 bases lying between them. The CDR3 coding sequence is TGTGCCAGCAGCCCGGATAACAGGGCGGGCGGGGAGCTGTTTTTT. This codes for CASSPDNRAGGELFF.

At least ten counts were recorded for this clonotype. The genes are TRBV28 and TRBJ1-1, with TRBD1 identical over 11 bases. V was pared by 0 bases and J by 4 bases, with 10 bases of the junction left unmatched. This CDR3 comprises 18 residues. Germline V gene lookup returns CDR1 MDHEN and CDR2 SYDVKM. CDR3 nucleotides: TGTGCCAGCAGTTTATGGCCCGGACAGGGGGCCGGGGGCACTGAAGCTTTCTTT. Translated: CASSLWPGQGAGGTEAFF.

The rearrangement joins TRBV7-3 to TRBJ2-6, with D hard to call. V was trimmed by 0 bases and J by 4 bases, leaving 7 bases between them. Per the germline V gene, CDR1 is SGHTA and CDR2 is FQGTGA. The CDR3 sequence is 15 residues long. The CDR3 here is CASSLTGVGANVLTF. The CDR3 DNA reads as TGTGCCAGCAGCTTAACTGGGGTCGGGGCCAACGTCCTGACTTTC.

This sequence joins TRBV20-1 and TRBJ2-7; 16 bases map to TRBD2. V gave up 6 bases and J gave up 2 bases; unmatched junction bases: 4. Germline CDR1 DFQATT, CDR2 SNEGSKA (reference sequence). This CDR3 is 15 amino acids long. The CDR3 DNA is TGCAGTGCCCCTGGGACTAGCGGGAGGGCCTACGAGCAGTACTTC. It yields the protein CSAPGTSGRAYEQYF.

The rearrangement uses TRBV2 and TRBJ2-1, with D possibly being TRBD1 or TRBD2 (5 bases each). The V end lost 2 bases, the J end lost 4 bases, and 24 bases lay between the germline ends. Germline assignment: CDR1 SNHLY and CDR2 FYNNEI. The CDR3 is made up of 19 amino acids. The CDR3 DNA sequence: TGTGCCAGCAGTGAACCGCAGGACGGGACCAAAAAAATATACAATGAGCAGTTCTTC. This codes for CASSEPQDGTKKIYNEQFF.

This chain links TRBV5-1 with TRBJ1-2; D is undetermined. Deletions cut 3 bases from V and 6 bases from J, with 15 bases between. CDR3 size: 14 residues. Germline CDR1 SGHRS, CDR2 YFSETQ. CDR3 coding DNA: TGCGCCAGCAGCTCCGGGCTCCAAAGGGATGGCTACACCTTC. This sequence encodes CASSSGLQRDGYTF. Together with reference TRBV5-1 and TRBJ1-2, the CDR3 gives the full variable domain: KAGVTQTPRYLIKTRGQQVTLSCSPISGHRSVSWYQQTPGQGLQFLFEYFSETQRNKGNFPGRFSGRQFSNSRSEMNVSTLELGDSALYLCASSSGLQRDGYTFGSGTRLTVV.

The rearrangement uses TRBV12-3 or TRBV12-4 and TRBJ2-3; 9 bases align to TRBD2. CDR3 length: 16 residues. J was trimmed by 0 bases and V by 4 bases; bases with no gene match: 5. The CDR3 loop reads CASSSASGASTDTQYF. CDR3 in DNA: TGTGCCAGCAGTTCCGCTAGCGGGGCTAGCACAGATACGCAGTATTTT.

The chain carries TRBV27 and TRBJ1-6, with D perhaps TRBD1 (5 bases). The ends were cut back, 5 bases at V and 6 bases at J, with 17 bases in the middle. Germline loops: CDR1 MNHEY, CDR2 SMNVEV (reference sequence). CDR3 length: 16 residues. CDR3 amino acids: CASSPAGGEINSPLHF. The CDR3 DNA reads TGTGCCAGCAGTCCTGCTGGGGGTGAGATTAATTCACCCCTCCACTTT.